A selection of T cell receptor beta chains follows, all from one sample in a study of blood T cells in healthy people across ages. TCRdb reprocessed the 5' RACE reads via MiXCR and lists one record per CDR3 protein. The sample has 1.6 million or so distinct CDR3 sequences; about 35% are singletons. The sequenced material came from blood. The origin of the receptors is a woman aged 25 to 39 in good health. CDR3s include the opening cysteine and the closing phenylalanine or tryptophan. Fields, in order: D gene, clone size, J gene, V gene, CDR3 DNA, CDR3 protein. A D gene is named only where the DNA matches it firmly. Clone size is given for some rows only: seen once, a few or many times, or a class if the clone is expanded.

>TRBD1|few|TRBJ1-1|TRBV20-1
TGCAGTGCTCGGAGACAGGGCGATCTGTTTCGAAACACTGAAGCTTTCTTT
CSARRQGDLFRNTEAFF
>.|.|TRBJ2-2|TRBV12-5
TGTGCTAGTGGTTTGAACTCCGGCGCGGTGCCAACCGGGGAGCTGTTTTTT
CASGLNSGAVPTGELFF
>.|.|TRBJ1-5|TRBV30
TGTGCCTGGAGTGAGGGGGATTATCAGCCCCAGCATTTT
CAWSEGDYQPQHF
>.|.|TRBJ2-2|TRBV27
TGTGCCTGCAGTTTAAGAGGGACCACCAACACCGGGGAGCTGTTTTTT
CACSLRGTTNTGELFF
>.|.|TRBJ2-1|TRBV4-1
TGTGCCAGCAGCGTCACCCGGAGCTCCTACAATGAGCAGTTCTTC
CASSVTRSSYNEQFF
>.|.|TRBJ1-2|TRBV3-1
TGTGCCAGCAGCCCCGACAGATTTAATGGCTACACCTTC
CASSPDRFNGYTF
>.|.|TRBJ2-3|TRBV30
TGTGCCTGGGGCACTAGCACCATCACAGATACGCAGTATTTT
CAWGTSTITDTQYF
>TRBD2|many|TRBJ2-1|TRBV4-1
TGCGCCAGCAGACCTTACTCCGGGACTAGGGTCAATGAGCAGTTCTTC
CASRPYSGTRVNEQFF
>.|few|TRBJ2-2|TRBV20-1
TGCAGTGCTAGAGATCCTAAGGCTACCGGGGAGCTGTTTTTT
CSARDPKATGELFF
>TRBD2|few|TRBJ2-1|TRBV4-2
TGTGCCAGCAGCCGCCCCGCGGGAGGGCCCTACAATGAGCAGTTCTTC
CASSRPAGGPYNEQFF
>.|.|TRBJ2-1|TRBV29-1
TGCAGCGTTGAAGTTAGGAATCGTGAGCAGTTCTTC
CSVEVRNREQFF
>.|few|TRBJ1-5|TRBV4-1
TGCGCCAGCAGCCAAGTCGGGTATCAGCCCCAGCATTTT
CASSQVGYQPQHF
>TRBD2|few|TRBJ2-7|TRBV12-3/TRBV12-4
TGTGCCAGCAGCCCACCCCGGGAGGGAAGAAACGAGCAGTACTTC
CASSPPREGRNEQYF
>.|few|TRBJ1-6|TRBV3-1
TGTGCCAGCAGAGGGGTGGATAATTCACCCCTCCACTTT
CASRGVDNSPLHF
>TRBD1|.|TRBJ2-5|TRBV5-1
TGCGCCAGCAGCATATCCACAGGGGAAGAGACCCAGTACTTC
CASSISTGEETQYF
>TRBD2|.|TRBJ2-5|TRBV27
TGTGCCAGCAGTGTTTGGGGGGGACAAGAGACCCAGTACTTC
CASSVWGGQETQYF
>.|.|TRBJ1-5|TRBV3-1
TGTGCCAGCAGCCAAGACATCCTCAATCAGCCCCAGCATTTT
CASSQDILNQPQHF
>TRBD1|few|TRBJ2-5|TRBV12-3/TRBV12-4
TGTGCCAGCAGTTTAGCCTCTCCGGGACAGGGGGCGACCCAGTACTTC
CASSLASPGQGATQYF
>TRBD2|.|TRBJ2-7|TRBV20-1
TGCAGTGCTAGAGTTCGGACTAGCGCGAGGGACGAGCAGTACTTC
CSARVRTSARDEQYF
>TRBD1|many|TRBJ2-7|TRBV27
TGTGCCAGCAGTCACACCCGGACAGGGAAGGTCGACGAGCAGTACTTC
CASSHTRTGKVDEQYF
>TRBD2|.|TRBJ2-3|TRBV30
TGTGCCTGGAGTGTACGCGGGGGGACGATACGAAGAGTCACAGATACGCAGTATTTT
CAWSVRGGTIRRVTDTQYF
>TRBD1|.|TRBJ2-4|TRBV20-1
TGCAGTGCAGATCCGGGACAGGTCCCCGGGCGTGGCATTCAGTACTTC
CSADPGQVPGRGIQYF
>.|.|TRBJ1-2|TRBV5-5
TGTGCCAACAGCTTGGGGGTGCGCGATGGCTACACCTTC
CANSLGVRDGYTF
>.|.|TRBJ1-1|TRBV5-1
TGCGCCAGCAGCTTGGACGTCTATACTGAAGCTTTCTTT
CASSLDVYTEAFF
>.|few|TRBJ2-5|TRBV10-3
TGTGCCATCTCACAGAGCACCCAAGAGACCCAGTACTTC
CAISQSTQETQYF
>.|.|TRBJ2-6|TRBV3-1
TGTGCCAGCAGCCAACGACAGGCTGGGGCCAACGTCCTGACTTTC
CASSQRQAGANVLTF
>.|few|TRBJ2-1|TRBV5-1
TGCGCCAGCAGCTTGGATGAGGGGGAAGGGACTACCAACAGGCAGTTCTTC
CASSLDEGEGTTNRQFF
>.|few|TRBJ1-2|TRBV7-6
TGTGCCAGCAGCTTATTACAGGGCGACGATGGCTACACCTTC
CASSLLQGDDGYTF
>.|.|TRBJ2-4|TRBV29-1
TGCAGCGTTGCCTACGGGTTAGCCAAAAACATTCAGTACTTC
CSVAYGLAKNIQYF
>.|few|TRBJ2-3|TRBV9
TGTGCCAGCAGCGTAGCTGGAAAAACAGATACGCAGTATTTT
CASSVAGKTDTQYF
>.|.|TRBJ1-5|TRBV20-1
TGCAGTGCTTCCGAGCCGGCTAGCAATCAGCCCCAGCATTTT
CSASEPASNQPQHF
>.|few|TRBJ2-1|TRBV20-1
TGCAGTGCTAATCCCGGTCCGGTATCCTACAATGAGCAGTTCTTC
CSANPGPVSYNEQFF
>.|few|TRBJ1-1|TRBV29-1
TGCAGCGTCGCGACCAACTTGGAAGCTTTCTTT
CSVATNLEAFF
>TRBD2|.|TRBJ2-7|TRBV7-2
TGTGCCAGCAGCCAAACTAGCGGCCCTATAAGAAGCGAGCAGTACTTC
CASSQTSGPIRSEQYF
>.|.|TRBJ1-2|TRBV9
TGTGCCAGCAGCGCCCGGACAGCAGCTAACTATGGCTACACCTTC
CASSARTAANYGYTF
>.|few|TRBJ2-2|TRBV7-6
TGTGCCAGCAGCGTTCGACAGAACTATGTAAACACCGGGGAGCTGTTTTTT
CASSVRQNYVNTGELFF
>TRBD2|.|TRBJ2-5|TRBV9
TGTGCCAGCAGCGTAGGGGGCGGGGGGTACCAAGAGACCCAGTACTTC
CASSVGGGGYQETQYF
>TRBD2|few|TRBJ2-4|TRBV7-2
TGTGCCAGCAGCTTAGAGGCAGGACTAGCGGGAGGTCTTAAAAACATTCAGTACTTC
CASSLEAGLAGGLKNIQYF
>TRBD2|.|TRBJ2-7|TRBV20-1
TGCAGTACTAGAGAAACTAGCGGGGAGGGCTCCTACGAGCAGTACTTC
CSTRETSGEGSYEQYF
>.|.|TRBJ1-2|TRBV29-1
TGCAGCGTCGGGTCACGGGGCGTATATGGCTACACCTTC
CSVGSRGVYGYTF
>TRBD2|.|TRBJ2-7|TRBV4-2
TGTGCCAGCAGCCCCGCAACTAGCGGGAGCTACGAGCAGTACTTC
CASSPATSGSYEQYF